This TCR beta chain came from a study of cytomegalovirus exposure and HLA in healthy donors (TCRdb year 2017). Describing the broader study: An earlier analysis of some 600 of the donors reported about 300 Gb of sequence data and 117 million unique TCR beta sequences obtained from 180 million or so T cells. Approximately 300 gigabases of sequencing data and approximately 92 million unique TCR sequences made up an early release that covered several hundred HLA-typed donors. Typing coverage varied by locus: roughly 629-640 donors for A, B, C, DRB1 and DQB1; 522 for DQA1; approximately 610 for DPA1; 400 to 480 for DPB1. In the later analysis, no new phenotypic data were used to find candidate immune exposures; instead, reliance was placed on TCR beta sequences and their occurrence across donors. Both class I and class II loci were covered by HLA typing, at four-digit resolution. Every repertoire in the discovery cohort had been generated on one and the same sequencing platform. On average, about 240,000 unique TCR beta nucleotide sequences were sequenced per donor among a few hundred genotyped donors of the cohort, with roughly a sixth of those sequences being non-productive. In a later genetic analysis, genome-wide SNP genotypes for about 65% of the roughly 670 donors were used, and that subset was treated as a discovery cohort. Alongside the repertoire data, information on donor age, sex, ethnicity and CMV serostatus was compiled. Of the roughly 400 genotyped donors, 75% to 85% were placed in the genetic ancestry cluster associated with self-reported Caucasian donors. Using immunosequencing, the study profiled T cell repertoires from approximately 700 subjects and related those repertoires to cytomegalovirus serostatus. A handful of DR-DQ haplotypes were handled as single units for association and clustering because linkage in the cohort was strong. A later analysis re-analyzed previously published TCR beta repertoires from hundreds of donors and added high-resolution HLA genotyping to study TCR occurrence patterns. The study aimed to test whether cataloging public T cell receptors could reveal signatures of past pathogen exposure. Along with the approximately 700-subject first cohort, a separate validation cohort of more than 90 different subjects was used. High-throughput TCR immunosequencing, statistical association of individual TCRs with disease status, and machine learning were combined to predict cytomegalovirus infection status. In an earlier analysis of 587 of the donors, high-throughput TCR beta sequencing was used to judge whether each TCR beta V gene segment behaved as functional or pseudogenic.

Via the germline V gene, CDR1 is SGDLS and CDR2 YYNGEE. Relative to germline, V is 0 bases shorter and J is 3 bases shorter, with 16 bases between their ends. The CDR3 has 16 amino acids, counting the end cysteine and phenylalanine. Only CDR3 DNA remains: 48 bases, in frame from the first base. This clone was observed a handful of times. Its recognized antigen is unknown. No base quality information exists; no much larger clone differs at one position. The cohort was made up of 500 to 800 healthy bone marrow donors. All cohort members were sampled while nominally healthy, although unrecorded immune exposures were likely present. The donor tested CMV seropositive, placing the donor among the 250 to 350 seropositive members of the cohort. A peripheral blood sample was provided by each donor, and peripheral blood mononuclear cells were used for TCR beta sequencing. Genomic DNA extraction from the blood cell samples was performed with the Qiagen DNeasy Blood Extraction Kit.

Points the paper makes about the study in general: In an earlier analysis of roughly 560 of the donors, most TCR beta V segments were observed in productive rearrangements about 87% or about 30% of the time, broadly matching IMGT annotations. A total of 150 to 200 TCR beta chains were listed by the study as associated with cytomegalovirus. Some 15 rarely observed V segments, including chromosome 9 orphons, were excluded from the earlier analysis of a few hundred of the donors because counts were too low. Several of the top co-occurrence clusters appeared to be linked to parvovirus B19, influenza, CMV and Epstein-Barr virus, according to a later analysis. A later analysis associated 16,951 TCR beta sequences with specific HLA alleles at a false discovery rate of 0.05. A further reported finding was that TCR beta sequences accurately predicted the HLA-A and HLA-B alleles for most subjects in the first cohort. A group of highly shared sequence variants was considered likely to be a technical artifact of the sequencing pipeline. Strong co-occurrence of HLA alleles, especially DR and DQ, made assigning TCR associations to individual alleles difficult. Across donors, most TCR sequences were observed very rarely, whereas some public TCRs were present in many individuals. In vitro tests confirmed that a few of the cytomegalovirus-associated TCR beta chains recognize cytomegalovirus antigens. CMV serostatus was the only immune exposure information available for the cohort. Cytomegalovirus status was reported to be diagnosed by the classifier with high specificity and sensitivity in both the original and validation cohorts. A later analysis found that TCR association rates varied across HLA loci, with DRB1 alleles showing the most associated TCRs and HLA-C alleles the fewest. A later analysis found that HLA-associated TCR beta chains were more clonally expanded and had lower generation probabilities than equally common non-associated chains. Correlated functional status among segregating V segments might reflect linkage disequilibrium, but an unknown experimental factor could not be ruled out. Because some donors lacked HLA typing at each locus, the association tests relied only on the typed subset. V-gene and J-gene trimming of TCR beta chains was associated with a missense DCLRE1C variant in a later genetic analysis, and the association was replicated in an independent cohort. The cohort was sequenced for TCR beta chains only, and without alpha or paired-chain data the features that could be detected were limited. The 87-base-pair reads could not distinguish some IMGT-functional V segments, including TRBV6-2 and TRBV6-3, so those segments were excluded. The presence/absence analyses assumed that sequencing depth was roughly uniform across donors, and that assumption may not be true. According to the authors, the approach could potentially be generalized to other disease states and immunological phenotypes. A later analysis found that most CMV-associated TCR beta chains appeared HLA-restricted, with HLA associations seemingly driven largely by CMV exposure. In a later genetic analysis, fewer N-insertions in productive TCRs were reported among donors in an Asian-associated ancestry cluster than the roughly 670-donor mean.

Library creation used the immunoSEQ multiplex PCR assay. For the multiplex PCR, a mixture combining 60 forward primers for TCR Vbeta segments and 13 reverse primers for TCR Jbeta segments was used. The CDR3 region of rearranged TCR beta genes was amplified from genomic DNA with a multiplex PCR assay. On the Illumina HiSeq System, the amplified TCR beta libraries were sequenced as 87-base-pair reads. Under the source paper's analysis protocol: Across the 500 to 750 repertoires, a later analysis counted approximately 75 million unique TCR beta chains, 9.5 million to 12 million of which were shared by at least two donors. Raw reads were error-corrected and collapsed into unique sequences by a nearest-neighbor algorithm in which closely related sequences were merged to remove PCR and sequencing errors. V, D and J gene segments were assigned by aligning CDR3 sequences to IMGT reference sequences. For a sequence to be retained, at least a six-nucleotide match to both a V gene segment and a J gene segment was required. A rearrangement was called productive if the CDR3 had no stop codons and remained in frame with V and J, and every other rearrangement was called non-productive. Following IMGT convention, CDR3 was defined as the stretch from the second conserved V-encoded cysteine up to the conserved J-encoded phenylalanine. Sequences without an unambiguous match to a single V gene segment were excluded from the earlier analysis of about 640 of the donors. In an earlier analysis of approximately 550 of the donors, V segments were called functional above 56.7% productive rearrangements and were called segregating when the between-donor standard deviation exceeded 5%. A statistical classification framework was built for diagnosing cytomegalovirus status from the catalog of TCR beta chain sequences. V and J gene assignment, in a later analysis, came from comparing TCR nucleotide sequences with IMGT/GENE-DB human TR gene sequences. In a later analysis, CDR3 sequences and most-parsimonious VDJ recombination scenarios were assigned using the TCRdist pipeline. In a later analysis, each TCR beta chain was defined by its CDR3 amino acid sequence together with its V-gene family, and reads lacking a unique V-gene family were excluded. As a way to deal with suspected cross-contamination and a sequencing artifact, a later analysis dropped nearly 600 nucleotide sequences that were highly shared and had low generation probability. For each public chain, a later analysis derived a clonal expansion index from normalized ranks of inferred template counts within each repertoire. A later analysis computed generation probabilities with a VDJ recombination model fitted to out-of-frame rearrangements, and checked the results against IGoR. In a later analysis, hypergeometric tests were used to score TCR-TCR, TCR-HLA and TCR-CMV co-occurrence, with a repertoire-size bias correction applied to TCR pairs. To estimate false discovery rates, a later analysis permuted the HLA or CMV assignments 20 times. In a later analysis, co-occurring TCRs were grouped using DBSCAN, with TCRdist sequence similarity added in when clustering inside HLA-allele-positive subsets. Repertoires with fewer than 30,000 or more than 120,000 public chains, plus five repertoires with anomalous nucleotide sharing, were excluded from co-occurrence clustering. The source is immuneACCESS, and TCRdb retained only in-frame sequences with V and J called. Part of the clones is not carried over; for the studies checked, unresolved V genes explain less than half of this, and the remainder is unexplained. From that table come the V and J calls and clone size; the DNA was used to work out D and trimming. In this sample the table shows about 120,000 clones, about 70% of which occur a single time. Around 12% of the sample comes from the top ten.

Sequencing was carried out using PBMCs. The TCR was taken from a middle-aged woman in good health and CMV-seropositive. The chain uses TRBV9 and TRBJ2-7; perhaps TRBD2 is the D gene, with 7 bases matching. The DNA reads as follows: TGTGCCAGCAGCGTAGTGGCGGGGGCAGGGGACTACGAGCAGTACTTC. Translated, this gives CASSVVAGAGDYEQYF.